This T cell receptor (beta chain) appears in the sequencing data of a study of molecular identifiers for immune sequencing clone quantification. Study results and limitations: Detection of one spiked Jurkat cell's TCR RNA reportedly worked in 1 million or so naive cells.

Previously reported methods and listed TCR primers produced the bulk TCR libraries. A single record per CDR3 protein comes from TCRdb applying MiXCR to the PCR reads. The data show tens of thousands of distinct CDR3 sequences, 15% to 20% seen once. In its sample, this clonotype was seen many times. The target antigen is unknown. Sorting captured naive CD8 T cells as CD8+CD4-CCR7+CD45RA+. The sample taken for sequencing was naive CD8+ T cells from blood, with Jurkat cell RNA spiked in. Subset here: FACS-sorted CD8+CD4-CCR7+CD45RA+ naive T cells. This clonotype was obtained from a human donor in good health. Some libraries in this study had Jurkat cell RNA spiked in.

The CDR3 DNA reads TGTGCCAGCAGTTTAAAGGGGAGTCGGCAGCCCCAGCATTTT. It is translated as CASSLKGSRQPQHF. This chain links TRBV27 with TRBJ1-5; weak D call: TRBD1 (5 bases). The CDR3 contains 14 residues. Trimming pared 2 bases from V and 7 bases from J, leaving 12 bases between. Germline V gene sequence: CDR1 MNHEY, CDR2 SMNVEV (reference sequence).